Below, 6 T cell receptor beta chains from the same sample are listed, as sequenced in a study of cytomegalovirus exposure and HLA in healthy donors. The method was immunoSEQ multiplex PCR; TCRdb's version includes in-frame clones alone and lacks a portion of them. The sample has 150,000 to 180,000 clones; 86% are singletons. The sample taken for sequencing was PBMCs. Source of these receptors: a human donor in good health.

This rearrangement joins TRBV6-1 to TRBJ2-5; 7 nucleotides match TRBD2. J was trimmed by 5 bases and V by 2 bases; bases with no gene match: 14. The CDR3 runs 17 residues. Germline V gene lookup returns CDR1 MNHNS and CDR2 SASEGT. The CDR3 nucleotides are TGTGCCAGCAGTGAAAAGGGCAGGGCGGGAGTCTTTGAGACCCAGTACTTC. Its protein is CASSEKGRAGVFETQYF.

The CDR3 region is CASSPSLSGGTSTDTQYF. CDR3 DNA sequence: TGCGCCAGCAGCCCGAGCCTTAGCGGGGGGACTAGCACAGATACGCAGTATTTT. The chain joins TRBV5-1 to TRBJ2-3, with 10 positions matching TRBD2. The germline V gene has CDR1 SGHRS and CDR2 YFSETQ. The CDR3 runs 18 residues. J lost 0 bases, V lost 4 bases, and 11 bases had no gene match.

This chain joins TRBV5-1 and TRBJ1-6, with unresolved D. The germline gives CDR1 SGHRS, CDR2 YFSETQ. V was clipped by 0 bases and J by 7 bases, with 14 bases between them. The CDR3 totals 16 residues. The CDR3 sequence: CASSLGVYAVNSPLHF. DNA of the CDR3: TGCGCCAGCAGCTTGGGAGTGTATGCGGTCAATTCACCCCTCCACTTT.

In the case of this clone: Different DNA sequences within this sample yield the same CDR3. The chain employs TRBV29-1 and TRBJ2-5; 9 nucleotides line up with TRBD1. This CDR3 has 12 residues. J lost 3 bases, V lost 4 bases, and 0 bases had no gene match. CDR1 SQVTM and CDR2 ANQGSEA come from the germline V gene. CDR3 DNA: TGCAGCGTTGGGACAGGGGAAGAGACCCAGTACTTC. It translates to CSVGTGEETQYF.

The CDR3 coding sequence is TGTGCCAGCAGTTTTGGGCAGATCTACGAGCAGTACTTC. This codes for CASSFGQIYEQYF. The chain couples TRBV27 to TRBJ2-7; no reliable D call. V shed 3 bases and J shed 3 bases, with 9 bases lying between them. CDR3 size: 13 residues. CDR1 MNHEY and CDR2 SMNVEV come from the germline V gene (reference sequence).

The chain couples TRBV4-1 to TRBJ1-2; unclear D gene. The CDR3 is 15 amino acids. V dropped 1 base and J dropped 4 bases, with 13 bases sitting between them. Germline CDR1 reads MGHRA; CDR2 reads YSYEKL. The CDR3 DNA reads as TGCGCCAGCAGCCAAGCGAGGGCAGGATTCTATGGCTACACCTTC. This codes for CASSQARAGFYGYTF.